This T cell receptor (beta chain) was obtained from a study of T cells expressing NK-cell markers. Background on the study: One of the eight sequenced donors was seronegative, whereas the other seven were HCMV-seropositive.

Germline V gene sequence: CDR1 GTSNPN, CDR2 SVGIG (reference sequence). The CDR3 extends over 12 amino acids. Synthesis of TCR beta cDNA relied on 5'RACE template switching carrying UMIs. One entry per CDR3 protein, without DNA, is what TCRdb gives after re-calling the 5' RACE reads. The table lists about 260,000 distinct CDR3 sequences, with 4% to 5% in the top ten. This chain joins TRBV30 and TRBJ2-7. This TCR was sampled from a woman aged 18 to 75 in good health. Specimen: blood T cells: a sorted CD56 or NKG2C T cell subset, CD4+ or CD8+ T cells, or bulk PBMC T cells (not recorded which). The CDR3 reads CAWSPISSEQYF.